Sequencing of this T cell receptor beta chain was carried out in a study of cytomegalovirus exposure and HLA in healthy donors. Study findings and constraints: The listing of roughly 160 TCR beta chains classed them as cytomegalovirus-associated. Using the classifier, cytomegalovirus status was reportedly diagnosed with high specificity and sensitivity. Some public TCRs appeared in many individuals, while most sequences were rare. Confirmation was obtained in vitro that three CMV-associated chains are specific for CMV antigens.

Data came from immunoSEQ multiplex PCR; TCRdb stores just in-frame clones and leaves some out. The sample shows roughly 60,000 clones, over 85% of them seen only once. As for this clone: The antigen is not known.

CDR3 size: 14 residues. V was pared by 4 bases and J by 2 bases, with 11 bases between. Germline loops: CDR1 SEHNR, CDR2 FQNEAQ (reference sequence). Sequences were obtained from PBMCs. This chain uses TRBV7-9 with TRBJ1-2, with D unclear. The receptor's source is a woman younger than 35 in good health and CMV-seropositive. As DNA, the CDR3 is TGTGCCAGCAGCTCGGGTGGTTTGAACTATGGCTACACCTTC. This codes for CASSSGGLNYGYTF. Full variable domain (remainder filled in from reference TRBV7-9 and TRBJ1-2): DTGVSQNPRHKITKRGQNVTFRCDPISEHNRLYWYRQTLGQGPEFLTYFQNEAQLEKSRLLSDRFSAERPKGSFSTLEIQRTEQGDSAMYLCASSSGGLNYGYTFGSGTRLTVV.